The rows below give T cell receptor beta chains drawn from one sample of a study of T cells after yellow fever vaccination. Each CDR3 protein gets one entry after TCRdb re-called the 5' RACE reads with MiXCR. This repertoire shows a few hundred thousand distinct CDR3 sequences, around 6.4% found once; its top ten account for over 14%. Sequencing used PBMCs, obtained 5 days after the yellow fever booster vaccination. These receptors originate from a young man who received the YFV17D yellow fever vaccine. The CDR3 runs from the conserved cysteine through the conserved F or W. D genes are given only for firm matches.

TRBV7-2	TRBJ2-5	.	CASSRQEGSTQYF
TRBV7-9	TRBJ2-3	.	CASSLDGSPDTQYF
TRBV5-1	TRBJ2-1	.	CASSLIRGNNEQFF
TRBV7-9	TRBJ2-2	.	CASSLFSSRRTGELFF
TRBV29-1	TRBJ2-5	.	CSATQELQETQYF
TRBV5-6	TRBJ2-5	TRBD2	CASSLRSSGRIQETQYF
TRBV12-3/TRBV12-4	TRBJ2-1	.	CASSLGTPSSYNEQFF
TRBV21-1	TRBJ2-1	.	CASSKGLGGLGSQFF
TRBV20-1	TRBJ2-7	.	CSAAPSAEPYEQYF
TRBV24-1	TRBJ2-6	TRBD2	CATREGTSGISGANVLTF
TRBV7-2	TRBJ1-3	.	CASSPVRAPGNTIYF
TRBV7-2	TRBJ2-6	.	CASTPDSGANVLTF
TRBV7-9	TRBJ2-3	.	CASSLAHSTDTQYF
TRBV20-1	TRBJ2-1	.	CSASPTTRISYNEQFF
TRBV9	TRBJ2-2	TRBD1	CASSVATATGGSTGELFF
TRBV27	TRBJ1-1	.	CASSNRQGVLNTEAFF
TRBV27	TRBJ2-7	.	CASSLIGQFDYEQYF
TRBV20-1	TRBJ2-2	TRBD2	CSARKWRETGLGGNTGELFF
TRBV6-2/TRBV6-3	TRBJ1-5	TRBD1	CASSYRTGKSNQPQHF
TRBV5-1	TRBJ2-2	TRBD1	CASRFPTGTGTGELFF
TRBV29-1	TRBJ2-7	TRBD1	CSVAQGAHEQYF
TRBV20-1	TRBJ2-7	TRBD1	CSARRGTGVGEQYF
TRBV20-1	TRBJ2-1	.	CSARDFTAYNEQFF
TRBV4-3	TRBJ2-7	.	CASSQDSGTYEQYF
TRBV4-3	TRBJ1-1	.	CASSYRVGSEAFF
TRBV28	TRBJ2-6	.	CASSFQGLGANVLTF
TRBV29-1	TRBJ2-7	TRBD2	CSVEDRMSSGRAYEQYF
TRBV20-1	TRBJ1-2	.	CSARDSKNYGYTF
TRBV5-6	TRBJ2-5	.	CASSLVRSGETQYF